This TCR beta chain was profiled in a study of blood T cell repertoires in COVID-19 (TCRdb year 2020). Context from the whole study: Samples from collaborators originated in the United States, Italy and Spain and spanned both the acute and convalescent phases of COVID-19. The repertoires were released in a freely available public database intended as a resource for research on the immune response to SARS-CoV-2. Where HLA class I and class II types were available, the types were taken from metadata supplied by the sample provider, not from assay-based typing. The prospective study material was composed of cDNA or gDNA derived from T cells, B-cell-depleted T cells, or PBMCs. Samples came from the ongoing ImmuneRACE study (first 160 participants) plus 1,254 subjects from 6 global collaborators. The sample metadata nearly always contained a de-identified subject ID, COVID-19 status, age in years and sex. Subjects who had been exposed to COVID-19, were actively infected with it, or had recovered from it provided the deeply sampled blood TCRbeta repertoires that made up the dataset.

TCRbeta CDR3 regions were amplified from genomic DNA by means of the immunoSEQ Assay, a bias-controlled multiplex PCR. The published analysis was carried out like this. Within the assay, amplification of reference gene primers was used to estimate how many nucleated cells each sample contained. Sequence reads were collapsed and filtered to measure the absolute abundance of every unique TCRbeta CDR3 rearrangement. Productive Simpson clonality was computed per sample as the square root of Simpson's diversity index over productive rearrangements. The table was pulled from immuneACCESS by TCRdb, which kept in-frame rearrangements only. Such tables lose some clones; where checked, under half of the loss comes from unresolved V genes, and the rest has no known cause. The DNA was the basis for D and trimming; V, J and clone size are from that table. The sample table shows about 170,000 clones, and around 93% are seen once. Roughly 5% of the sample is held by the ten biggest clonotypes.

Whole blood was collected in K2EDTA tubes by collaborating institutions according to the institutions' own protocols. For TCRbeta analysis, collaborator samples were shipped as frozen whole blood, as isolated PBMCs, or as DNA extracted from either sample type. At the junction V is shortened by 0 bases and J by 4 bases, with 6 bases in between. CDR3 length: 13 amino acids, cysteine to phenylalanine. The only DNA kept is the CDR3, 39 bases in frame from the first base. From the germline V gene, CDR1 is LGHNA and CDR2 is YNFKEQ. Overall study outcomes, separate from this receptor: The amount of clinical and demographic metadata varied by source and participant and was provided uncurated.

A note on this clone: The target of this receptor is not known. No base quality information exists; no much larger clone differs at one position.

This chain is built from TRBV4-2 and TRBJ1-2; no D segment can be confidently identified. This TCR came from a woman aged 50 to 65 with acute or convalescent COVID-19. The sequenced sample was peripheral blood. The DNA is as follows: TGTGCCAGCAGCCAAGAGTTGCGCTATGGCTACACCTTC. It translates to CASSQELRYGYTF.